This TCR beta chain was sequenced in a study of T-cell memory formation after mild COVID-19. Across the whole study: Clustering of TCRs was largely donor specific.

V shed 3 bases, J shed 7 bases, and the junction held 9 bases outside the gene matches. The CDR3 contains 17 residues. Germline V gives CDR1 SGHKS, CDR2 YYEKEE (reference sequence). Overall study results and limits: Confirmation was lacking for SARS-CoV-2 specificity of second-wave clones that peaked on day 37.

A few counts support this clonotype. Its antigen remains unidentified. MiXCR, run by TCRdb on the 5' RACE reads, gives a single entry per CDR3 protein. The table records roughly 350,000 distinct CDR3 sequences, under 25% of them present only once. The gene calls are TRBV5-5 and TRBJ2-1; 14 positions agree with TRBD2. The sequence came from an adult woman who had mild COVID-19 (a few samples of this study predate the infection). Cell type and time point are not known. Material for sequencing was PBMCs or a T cell subset sorted from them (not recorded which). CDR3 nucleotide sequence: TGTGCCAGCAGCTCGCTGGGACTAGCGGGAGTTATGAATGAGCAGTTCTTC. Its translation is CASSSLGLAGVMNEQFF.